This TCR beta chain is drawn from a study of regulatory T cells in long-lasting Graves disease. Study-level findings and limits: Persistent patients shared more public clonotypes (about 2,700) than newly diagnosed patients (around 1,000).

TCR beta libraries were built with iRepertoire HTBI primers and Arm-PCR of CDR3 regions. As originally analysed: Across samples, 60 or so TRBV and about 15 TRBJ segments were found. TCRdb fed the multiplex PCR reads into MiXCR, producing one record per CDR3 protein. The V and J calls were determined by TCRdb, not by the authors. The sample gives around 450,000 distinct CDR3 sequences, under 25% of which show up once; roughly 6.9% is in the top ten. Time point indicated: persistent/refractory GD, antithyroid drugs over 5 years with positive TRAb. The TCR library was made from RNA extracted from PBMCs. American Thyroid Association guidelines defined how Graves' disease was diagnosed. Patients came through an endocrinology department, and that department was in Xi'an, China. The V end was cut by 0 bases, the J end by 8 bases, with 14 bases between. Germline CDR1 is SGHKS and CDR2 is YYEKEE (reference sequence). The CDR3 length is 14 residues.

Turning to this clonotype: Its specificity is not known.

The sequence was obtained from a female donor with Graves disease. Here the sequenced sample was peripheral blood mononuclear cells (PBMCs), taken when the disease was refractory, from a patient treated with antithyroid drugs. V is TRBV5-5 and J is TRBJ1-2; D is possibly TRBD1 (5 bases). As DNA, the CDR3 is TGTGCCAGCAGCTTGGCCGTTTGGGGGACCGGCTACACCTTC. It codes for CASSLAVWGTGYTF.